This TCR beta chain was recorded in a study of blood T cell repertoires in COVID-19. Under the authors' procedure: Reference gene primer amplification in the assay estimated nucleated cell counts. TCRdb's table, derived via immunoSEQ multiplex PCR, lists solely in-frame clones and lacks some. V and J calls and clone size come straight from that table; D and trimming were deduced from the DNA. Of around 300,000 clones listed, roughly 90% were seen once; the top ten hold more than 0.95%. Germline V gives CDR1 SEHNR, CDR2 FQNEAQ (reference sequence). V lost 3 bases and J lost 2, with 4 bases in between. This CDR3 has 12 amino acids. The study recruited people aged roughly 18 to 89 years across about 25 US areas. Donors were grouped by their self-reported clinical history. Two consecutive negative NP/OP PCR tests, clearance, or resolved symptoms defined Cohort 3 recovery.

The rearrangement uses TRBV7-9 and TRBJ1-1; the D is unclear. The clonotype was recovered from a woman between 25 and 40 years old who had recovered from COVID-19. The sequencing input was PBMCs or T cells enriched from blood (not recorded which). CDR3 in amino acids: CASSFTNTEAFF. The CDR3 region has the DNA TGTGCCAGCAGCTTCACTAACACTGAAGCTTTCTTT.